The clone carrying this T cell receptor (beta chain) was seen more than once but under ten times. Its antigen remains unknown. The data belong to a study of cytotoxic CD8 clonotypes in ibrutinib-treated CLL. Points from the study as a whole: At the start, clonality exceeded age-matched healthy donors and followed circulating CD8+ T-cell counts.

The CDR3 is 13 residues long. V was trimmed by 2 bases and J by 4 bases, leaving 7 bases between them. Germline lookup yields CDR1 MDHEN and CDR2 SYDVKM. The table came from immunoSEQ multiplex PCR; TCRdb's copy has only in-frame clones and leaves some out. The data contain more than 50,000 clones, around 60% of them seen just once; the ten biggest clones take up about 15%. V gene TRBV28 combines with J gene TRBJ2-3; D unclear. This sequence was found in a human donor with chronic lymphocytic leukemia. The sequenced sample was PBMCs, obtained after 12 months of ibrutinib treatment. The CDR3 loop reads CASSLTSADTQYF. CDR3 nucleotides: TGTGCCAGCAGTTTAACCAGCGCAGATACGCAGTATTTT.